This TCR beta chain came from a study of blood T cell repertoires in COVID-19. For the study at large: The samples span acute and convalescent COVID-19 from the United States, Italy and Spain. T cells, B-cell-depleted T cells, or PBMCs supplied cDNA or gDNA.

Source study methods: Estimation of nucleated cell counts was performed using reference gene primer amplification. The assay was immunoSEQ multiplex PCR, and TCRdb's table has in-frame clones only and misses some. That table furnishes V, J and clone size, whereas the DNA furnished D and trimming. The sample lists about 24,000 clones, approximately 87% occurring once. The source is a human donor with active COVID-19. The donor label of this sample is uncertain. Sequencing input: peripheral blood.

The CDR3 region is CASSGGTGGWVSGNTIYF. The CDR3 region has the DNA TGTGCCAGCAGTGGAGGGACAGGGGGCTGGGTCTCTGGAAACACCATATATTTT. The chain has TRBV6-2 or TRBV6-3 and TRBJ1-3; 12 positions match TRBD1. Germline V gene data show CDR1 as MNHEY and CDR2 as SVGEGT. V shed 5 bases and J 0 bases; nucleotides not matched to a gene: 8. The CDR3 totals 18 residues.